Below, 28 T cell receptor beta chains from the same sample are listed, as sequenced in a study of blood T cell repertoires in COVID-19 (dated by TCRdb to the early 2020s). The library was made by the immunoSEQ multiplex PCR assay. TCRdb retrieved this table from immuneACCESS and kept in-frame rearrangements only. Not all clones are present; in checked studies, unresolved V genes account for under half, and no reason is known for the remainder. This sample comprises some 390,000 clones, roughly 90% of them detected only once. Of the sample, 1.5% to 1.7% is held by the ten largest clones. Sequencing input: peripheral blood. The receptor source for this set is a woman aged 35 to 49 with COVID-19, enrolled during active disease.

To note about this clone: Other nucleotide sequences in the sample specify the same CDR3. The chain combines TRBV7-2 with TRBJ1-2; TRBD1 matches 9 bases. CDR3 length: 13 amino acids. Per the germline V gene, CDR1 is SGHTA and CDR2 is FQGNSA. Germline trimming cut 6 bases from V and 4 bases from J; bases unmatched to any gene: 3. CDR3 in DNA: TGTGCCAGCAGTTCGACAGGGGGCTATGGCTACACCTTC. It is translated as CASSSTGGYGYTF.

The chain employs TRBV6-1 and TRBJ2-2; TRBD2 aligns across 7 bases. V dropped 2 bases and J dropped 0; count of bases not matched to a gene: 3. The CDR3 runs 16 residues. Germline CDR1 and CDR2: MNHNS and SASEGT. The CDR3 DNA reads TGTGCCAGCAGTGAACTCCTAGCGGCGAACACCGGGGAGCTGTTTTTT. This codes for CASSELLAANTGELFF.

This clone came up once. This sequence joins TRBV7-9 and TRBJ1-3, with D uncertain. Trimming took 2 bases from V and 8 from J, leaving 16 bases between them. The CDR3 is 15 amino acids. CDR1 SEHNR and CDR2 FQNEAQ come from the germline V gene (reference sequence). In DNA form, the CDR3 reads TGTGCCAGCAGCTTATTAACGACCTCGGCGGACACCATATATTTT. Translated, it gives CASSLLTTSADTIYF.

V is TRBV5-1 and J is TRBJ1-2; D remains unclear. The CDR3 extends over 12 amino acids. From germline, CDR1 is SGHRS and CDR2 YFSETQ. Trimming pared 2 bases from V and 7 bases from J, leaving 9 bases between. CDR3 sequence reads: CASSFLGGGYTF. CDR3 coding DNA: TGCGCCAGCAGCTTCCTGGGAGGTGGCTACACCTTC.

This chain uses TRBV18 with TRBJ1-2; TRBD1 aligns across 7 bases. CDR3 length: 16 residues. Germline V gives CDR1 KGHSH, CDR2 LQKENI. V gave up 3 bases and J gave up 5 bases; unmatched junction bases: 12. CDR3 bases: TGTGCCAGCTCACCCGGATCTACAGGGGCCTTTTATGGCTACACCTTC. This translates into CASSPGSTGAFYGYTF.

This sequence joins TRBV27 and TRBJ1-2, with 8 bases identical to TRBD1. This CDR3 region has 16 residues. Germline values: CDR1 MNHEY, CDR2 SMNVEV (reference sequence). The trim removed 1 base at V and 0 bases at J, leaving 4 bases unmatched. CDR3: CASSLWRQGTNYGYTF. The CDR3 nucleotides are TGTGCCAGCAGTTTATGGAGACAGGGGACTAACTATGGCTACACCTTC.

The gene calls are TRBV5-5 and TRBJ1-1; TRBD1 is a possible D gene (5 bases). There are 12 residues in the CDR3. The V and J ends lost 0 bases and 8 bases respectively, with 8 bases between them. CDR1 and CDR2 (germline): SGHKS, YYEKEE (reference sequence). CDR3 sequence reads: CASSLVQGEAFF. CDR3 DNA sequence: TGTGCCAGCAGCTTGGTGCAGGGCGAAGCTTTCTTT.

This clone was detected once. V usage is TRBV11-1 and J usage is TRBJ1-2; D is possibly TRBD1 (6 bases). V was cut by 4 bases and J by 5 bases, with 14 bases left in between. The CDR3 sequence is 14 residues long. The germline CDR1 and CDR2 sequences are SGHAT and FQDESV (reference sequence). The CDR3 coding sequence is TGTGCCAGCAGCTGGGGGGGCGCTGCGTATGGCTACACCTTC. Amino acid sequence: CASSWGGAAYGYTF.

The V call is TRBV4-3, the J call TRBJ2-2; D is ambiguous. This CDR3 is 13 amino acids long. Germline values: CDR1 LGHNA, CDR2 YSLEER. V lost 0 bases and J 7 bases, leaving 6 bases between the germline ends. This CDR3 is CASSQDRFGELFF. For the CDR3, the DNA is TGCGCCAGCAGCCAAGACAGGTTCGGGGAGCTGTTTTTT.

This clone was detected once. The chain links TRBV27 to TRBJ2-7; 9 bases align to TRBD1. V was clipped by 0 bases and J by 2 bases; unmatched bases: 5. Germline V gene sequence: CDR1 MNHEY, CDR2 SMNVEV (reference sequence). This CDR3 comprises 16 residues. The DNA for the CDR3 is TGTGCCAGCAGTTTATCGGGCTGGGACAGGGCCTACGAGCAGTACTTC. It specifies CASSLSGWDRAYEQYF.

The chain joins TRBV18 to TRBJ1-5; D is unresolved. The germline CDR1 and CDR2 sequences are KGHSH and LQKENI. This CDR3 comprises 15 residues. V was shortened by 2 bases and J by 3 bases, with 11 bases between the two germline ends. The CDR3 here is CASSPISVPNQPQHF. Here the CDR3 DNA reads TGTGCCAGCTCACCAATCTCGGTTCCCAATCAGCCCCAGCATTTT. Complete variable domain (other parts from reference TRBV18 and TRBJ1-5): NAGVMQNPRHLVRRRGQEARLRCSPMKGHSHVYWYRQLPEEGLKFMVYLQKENIIDESGMPKERFSAEFPKEGPSILRIQQVVRGDSAAYFCASSPISVPNQPQHFGDGTRLSIL.

This clone showed up just a few times. This chain connects TRBV7-9 to TRBJ1-5; 7 nucleotides match TRBD1. CDR3 size: 14 residues. Germline CDR1 reads SEHNR; CDR2 reads FQNEAQ (reference sequence). The V gene end was trimmed by 0 bases and the J gene end by 7 bases; junction bases not matched to a gene: 3. CDR3 in DNA: TGTGCCAGCAGCTTAGCCGCAGGGGGGCAGCCCCAGCATTTT. Translation gives CASSLAAGGQPQHF.

The chain links TRBV19 to TRBJ1-4; 9 bases are a match to TRBD1. The trim removed 7 bases at V and 6 bases at J, leaving 9 bases unmatched. This CDR3 spans 15 amino acids. The germline V gene encodes CDR1 LNHDA and CDR2 SQIVND (reference sequence). CDR3 sequence (DNA): TGTGCCAGTACCTCGGCGGACAGGGGCTATGAAAAACTGTTTTTT. Its translation: CASTSADRGYEKLFF.

This clone appeared a few times. CDR3 loop: CASSQDPAGGGNTIYF. CDR3 nucleotides: TGCGCCAGCAGCCAAGATCCGGCAGGGGGTGGAAACACCATATATTTT. The rearrangement links TRBV4-3 to TRBJ1-3, with TRBD1 identical over 7 bases. V lost 0 bases, J lost 3 bases, and 5 bases stayed unmatched. The CDR3 runs to 16 residues. Germline values: CDR1 LGHNA, CDR2 YSLEER.

The chain is built from TRBV10-3 and TRBJ1-2, with 10 bases lining up with TRBD1. This CDR3 is built from 15 residues. Germline V gene sequence: CDR1 ENHRY, CDR2 SYGVKD. The J segment lost 2 bases and the V segment lost 4 bases, leaving 4 bases of the junction unmatched. CDR3 nucleotides: TGTGCCATCAGTGTACCGGGACAGGGGAACTATGGCTACACCTTC. This encodes CAISVPGQGNYGYTF.

The chain is built from TRBV5-4 and TRBJ1-6; D remains ambiguous. The CDR3 has 17 amino acids. Deletions cut 0 bases from V and 6 bases from J, with 16 bases between. Germline V gives CDR1 SGHNT, CDR2 YYREEE (reference sequence). The CDR3 DNA follows: TGTGCCAGCAGCTTGGTTCTGCGATCCCAATCTAATTCACCCCTCCACTTT. Translating it yields CASSLVLRSQSNSPLHF.

The chain recombines TRBV27 with TRBJ2-3, with a weak D call TRBD2 (6 bases). Trimming pared 6 bases from V and 6 bases from J, leaving 16 bases between. The CDR3 extends over 14 amino acids. Per germline, CDR1 MNHEY and CDR2 SMNVEV (reference sequence). The CDR3 region is CASRPLGGRDTQYF. CDR3 in DNA: TGTGCCAGCAGGCCCCTCGGGGGTAGGGATACGCAGTATTTT.

The V gene is TRBV11-3, the J gene TRBJ2-1; 15 bases are a match to TRBD2. The CDR3 is 14 amino acids. The V gene end was trimmed by 5 bases and the J gene end by 9 bases; junction bases not matched to a gene: 2. Germline values: CDR1 SGHNT, CDR2 YENEEA. The CDR3 protein is CASSPGLAGGEQFF. The DNA for the CDR3 is TGTGCCAGCAGCCCGGGACTAGCGGGAGGTGAGCAGTTCTTC.

The chain joins TRBV5-1 to TRBJ1-4, with D possibly being TRBD1 (5 bases). Germline CDR1 and CDR2: SGHRS and YFSETQ. The ends were cut back, 5 bases at V and 8 bases at J, with 22 bases in the middle. The CDR3 is 16 residues long. DNA of the CDR3: TGCGCCAGCAGTAAGGATACAGGAGGGGCTCAAGAAAAACTGTTTTTT. This encodes CASSKDTGGAQEKLFF.

CDR3 loop: CATSDPRQATEAFF. The CDR3 nucleotides read TGTGCCACCAGTGACCCCAGACAGGCCACTGAAGCTTTCTTT. The V gene is TRBV24-1, the J gene TRBJ1-1, with a weak D call TRBD1 (6 bases). The CDR3 is made up of 14 amino acids. Trimming stripped 4 bases from V and 4 bases from J, with 12 bases between. Germline V gene sequence: CDR1 KGHDR, CDR2 SFDVKD.

This rearrangement joins TRBV27 to TRBJ1-2, with D possibly being TRBD1 (5 bases). V was trimmed by 5 bases and J by 3 bases, leaving 16 bases between them. Germline V gene sequence: CDR1 MNHEY, CDR2 SMNVEV (reference sequence). This CDR3 is built from 15 residues. The CDR3 nucleotides are TGTGCCAGCAGTCTCAGCCCGGAGGGGCACTATGGCTACACCTTC. Translating it yields CASSLSPEGHYGYTF.

V is TRBV7-2 and J is TRBJ2-1; unclear D gene. Germline V CDR1 and CDR2: SGHTA, FQGNSA. The CDR3 spans 15 residues. Trimming removed 1 base at V and 1 base at J, with 8 bases between. The CDR3 sequence is CASSLGSRSYNEQFF. The CDR3 coding sequence is TGTGCCAGCAGCTTAGGGAGTAGATCCTACAATGAGCAGTTCTTC. Using reference TRBV7-2 and TRBJ2-1 for the parts outside the CDR3, the full variable domain is GAGVSQSPSNKVTEKGKDVELRCDPISGHTALYWYRQSLGQGLEFLIYFQGNSAPDKSGLPSDRFSAERTGGSVSTLTIQRTQQEDSAVYLCASSLGSRSYNEQFFGPGTRLTVL.

V and J are TRBV7-9 and TRBJ2-2; 14 bases align to TRBD2. Germline V CDR1 and CDR2: SEHNR, FQNEAQ (reference sequence). The CDR3 has 16 amino acids. V was clipped by 10 bases and J by 5 bases; unmatched bases: 9. CDR3 in DNA: TGTGCCACCATAGGACTAGCGGGGGGACCGACCGGGGAGCTGTTTTTT. This translates into CATIGLAGGPTGELFF.

The CDR3 loop reads CSVLTGDYGYTF. The CDR3 bases are TGCAGCGTTCTCACAGGGGACTATGGCTACACCTTC. This chain joins TRBV29-1 and TRBJ1-2, with 7 positions matching TRBD1. The CDR3 covers 12 residues. The ends lost 5 bases at V and 3 bases at J; junction bases unmatched: 3. Germline V gene lookup returns CDR1 SQVTM and CDR2 ANQGSEA.

This chain links TRBV7-9 with TRBJ1-5; the D gene is possibly TRBD1 (5 bases). The CDR3 consists of 12 residues. From germline, CDR1 is SEHNR and CDR2 FQNEAQ (reference sequence). Trimming pared 10 bases from V and 6 bases from J, leaving 13 bases between. The CDR3 region has the DNA TGTGCCATTGAATGGGGGGGTCAGCCCCAGCATTTT. Protein: CAIEWGGQPQHF.

The rearrangement uses TRBV11-2 and TRBJ1-4, with D hard to call. This CDR3 spans 15 amino acids. The germline gives CDR1 SGHAT, CDR2 FQNNGV. Trimming cost V 5 bases and J 2 bases, with 12 bases left between them. In DNA, the CDR3 is TGTGCCAGCAGCCCCCGAGGGAACACTAATGAAAAACTGTTTTTT. Translating it yields CASSPRGNTNEKLFF.

J is TRBJ2-7 and V is TRBV27; 12 bases are shared with TRBD1. Trimming removed 2 bases from V and 3 bases from J; junction bases left unmatched: 8. Germline CDR1 is MNHEY and CDR2 is SMNVEV (reference sequence). The CDR3 has 17 amino acids. The CDR3 DNA reads TGTGCCAGCAGTTTAGGCCCGGGACAGGGGGCACTCTACGAGCAGTACTTC. Protein: CASSLGPGQGALYEQYF.

This chain joins TRBV9 and TRBJ2-7; possibly TRBD1 for D (5 bases). Germline lookup yields CDR1 SGDLS and CDR2 YYNGEE. The CDR3 covers 15 residues. V shed 0 bases and J shed 4 bases, with 14 bases lying between them. The CDR3 bases are TGTGCCAGCAGCGTAGATCCCACAGGTGCGTACGAGCAGTACTTC. Protein: CASSVDPTGAYEQYF.